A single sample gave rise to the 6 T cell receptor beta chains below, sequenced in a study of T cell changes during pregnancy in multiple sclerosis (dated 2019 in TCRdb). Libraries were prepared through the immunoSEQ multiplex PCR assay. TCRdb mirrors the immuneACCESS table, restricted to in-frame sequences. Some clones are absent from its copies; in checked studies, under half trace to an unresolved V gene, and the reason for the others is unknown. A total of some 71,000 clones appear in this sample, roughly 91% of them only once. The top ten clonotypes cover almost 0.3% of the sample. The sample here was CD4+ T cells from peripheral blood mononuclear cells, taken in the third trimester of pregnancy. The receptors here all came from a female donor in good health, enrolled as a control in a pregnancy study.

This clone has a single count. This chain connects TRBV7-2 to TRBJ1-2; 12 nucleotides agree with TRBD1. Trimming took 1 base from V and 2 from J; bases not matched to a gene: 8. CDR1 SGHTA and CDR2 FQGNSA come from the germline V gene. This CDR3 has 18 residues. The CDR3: CASSLEPGQGAFNYGYTF. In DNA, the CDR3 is TGTGCCAGCAGCTTAGAACCGGGACAGGGGGCCTTCAACTATGGCTACACCTTC. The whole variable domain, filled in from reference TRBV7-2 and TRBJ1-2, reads GAGVSQSPSNKVTEKGKDVELRCDPISGHTALYWYRQSLGQGLEFLIYFQGNSAPDKSGLPSDRFSAERTGGSVSTLTIQRTQQEDSAVYLCASSLEPGQGAFNYGYTFGSGTRLTVV.

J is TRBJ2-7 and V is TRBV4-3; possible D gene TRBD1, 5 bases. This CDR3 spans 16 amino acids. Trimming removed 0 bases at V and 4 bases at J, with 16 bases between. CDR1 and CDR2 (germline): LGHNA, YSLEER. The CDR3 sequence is CASSQDITGAHYEQYF. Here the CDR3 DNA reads TGCGCCAGCAGCCAAGATATCACAGGAGCCCATTACGAGCAGTACTTC.

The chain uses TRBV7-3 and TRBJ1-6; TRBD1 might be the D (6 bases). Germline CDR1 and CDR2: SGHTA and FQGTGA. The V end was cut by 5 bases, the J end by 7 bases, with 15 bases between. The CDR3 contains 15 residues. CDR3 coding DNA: TGTGCCAGCAGCCTACAGGGCCGTGGAAATTCACCCCTCCACTTT. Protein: CASSLQGRGNSPLHF.

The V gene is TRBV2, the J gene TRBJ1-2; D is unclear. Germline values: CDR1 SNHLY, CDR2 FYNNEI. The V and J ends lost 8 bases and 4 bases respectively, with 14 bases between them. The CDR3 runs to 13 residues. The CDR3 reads CASSGETGYGYTF. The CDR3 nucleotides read TGTGCCAGCTCCGGGGAAACGGGCTATGGCTACACCTTC.

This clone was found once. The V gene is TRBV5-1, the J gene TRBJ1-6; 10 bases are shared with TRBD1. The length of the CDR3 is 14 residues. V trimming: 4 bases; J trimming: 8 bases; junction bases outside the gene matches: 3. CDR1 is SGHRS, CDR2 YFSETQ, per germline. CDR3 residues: CASSLGQGHSPLHF. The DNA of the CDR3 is TGCGCCAGCAGCCTGGGACAGGGGCATTCACCCCTCCACTTT.

This CDR3 is CASSLASRNQPQHF. The CDR3 DNA sequence: TGTGCCAGCAGCTTGGCCTCCAGAAATCAGCCCCAGCATTTT. The rearrangement links TRBV5-6 to TRBJ1-5; D gene uncertain. V was trimmed by 0 bases and J by 4 bases, leaving 8 bases between them. This CDR3 region has 14 residues. The V gene's germline CDR1 is SGHDT and CDR2 YYEEEE. The full variable domain, its missing parts supplied by reference TRBV5-6 and TRBJ1-5, is DAGVTQSPTHLIKTRGQQVTLRCSPKSGHDTVSWYQQALGQGPQFIFQYYEEEERQRGNFPDRFSGHQFPNYSSELNVNALLLGDSALYLCASSLASRNQPQHFGDGTRLSIL.